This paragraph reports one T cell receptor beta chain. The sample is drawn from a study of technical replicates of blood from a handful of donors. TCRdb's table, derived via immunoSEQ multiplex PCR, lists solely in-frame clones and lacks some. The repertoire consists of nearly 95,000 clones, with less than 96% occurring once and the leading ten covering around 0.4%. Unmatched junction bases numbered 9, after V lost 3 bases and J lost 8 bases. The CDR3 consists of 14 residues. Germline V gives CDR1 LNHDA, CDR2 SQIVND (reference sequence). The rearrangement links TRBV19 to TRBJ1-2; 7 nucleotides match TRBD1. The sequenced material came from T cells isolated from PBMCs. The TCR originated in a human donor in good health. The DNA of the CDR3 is TGTGCCAGTAGTATTCAAAAGACAGGGCCGGGCTACACCTTC. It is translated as CASSIQKTGPGYTF.